One and the same sample provided the 12 T cell receptor beta chains below, sequenced in a study of blood T cell repertoires in COVID-19. Generated by immunoSEQ multiplex PCR, the TCRdb table keeps only in-frame clones and is missing some. Of about 83,000 clones in the sample, approximately 85% are singletons; the top ten hold approximately 8%. The sample consisted of peripheral blood. Receptor source: a man between 45 and 60 years old with active COVID-19.

This rearrangement joins TRBV10-3 to TRBJ1-2, with 7 positions matching TRBD1. The CDR3 is made up of 13 amino acids. Unmatched junction bases numbered 7, after V lost 6 bases and J lost 6 bases. Germline V gives CDR1 ENHRY, CDR2 SYGVKD. The CDR3 here is CAIRPGQPDGYTF. The CDR3 bases are TGTGCCATCAGGCCGGGACAGCCAGATGGCTACACCTTC.

The rearrangement links TRBV5-4 to TRBJ2-1; 8 bases align to TRBD2. This CDR3 is 17 amino acids long. Unmatched junction bases numbered 10, after V lost 0 bases and J lost 5 bases. CDR1 is SGHNT and CDR2 is YYREEE in the germline V gene (reference sequence). DNA of the CDR3: TGTGCCAGCAGCTTGGGCTCAGGCGGGAGGCCCCACAATGAGCAGTTCTTC. It translates to CASSLGSGGRPHNEQFF.

This chain links TRBV3-1 (or the pseudogene TRBV3-2) with TRBJ2-2; a weak D match, TRBD2 (6 bases). The V gene lost 0 bases and the J gene lost 1 base, with 9 bases spanning the gap. CDR1 and CDR2 from the germline V gene are LGHDT and YNNKEL (reference sequence). This CDR3 contains 16 residues. The CDR3 protein is CASSQEGGKNTGELFF. In DNA, the CDR3 is TGTGCCAGCAGCCAAGAGGGCGGGAAGAACACCGGGGAGCTGTTTTTT.

The chain carries TRBV5-6 and TRBJ2-1, with 9 bases aligning to TRBD2. Losses at the gene ends were 4 bases for V and 4 bases for J; bases not matched to a gene: 9. Germline-derived CDR1 and CDR2 are SGHDT and YYEEEE. The CDR3 totals 16 residues. In nucleotides, the CDR3 is TGTGCCAGCAGCCCCGGAGGTAGCGGGGGTTACAATGAGCAGTTCTTC. It encodes CASSPGGSGGYNEQFF. The full variable domain, in which reference TRBV5-6 and TRBJ2-1 provide the parts outside the CDR3, is DAGVTQSPTHLIKTRGQQVTLRCSPKSGHDTVSWYQQALGQGPQFIFQYYEEEERQRGNFPDRFSGHQFPNYSSELNVNALLLGDSALYLCASSPGGSGGYNEQFFGPGTRLTVL.

This chain links TRBV6-5 with TRBJ1-5, with D perhaps matching TRBD1 (5 bases). From germline, CDR1 is MNHEY and CDR2 SVGAGI. Between the trimmed V and J ends, which lost 5 bases and 2 bases, there was a span of 13 bases. This CDR3 spans 15 amino acids. The DNA of the CDR3 is TGTGCCAGCAGTCCCTCGGGGGGGGGCAATCAGCCCCAGCATTTT. Translated, it gives CASSPSGGGNQPQHF.

This clone was observed a few times. The rearrangement links TRBV5-1 to TRBJ2-1, with TRBD2 matching over 13 bases. This CDR3 comprises 17 residues. V shed 4 bases, J shed 10 bases, and the junction held 14 bases outside the gene matches. In germline, CDR1 is SGHRS, CDR2 YFSETQ. The CDR3 coding sequence is TGCGCCAGCAGCCTCGCGCCGCCCGGACTAGCGGGAGCAGAGCAGTTCTTC. Its protein product is CASSLAPPGLAGAEQFF. The variable domain in full, completed from reference TRBV5-1 and TRBJ2-1, reads KAGVTQTPRYLIKTRGQQVTLSCSPISGHRSVSWYQQTPGQGLQFLFEYFSETQRNKGNFPGRFSGRQFSNSRSEMNVSTLELGDSALYLCASSLAPPGLAGAEQFFGPGTRLTVL.

This chain connects TRBV30 to TRBJ1-2; D call uncertain. Trimming took off 2 bases at V and 4 bases at J, with 14 bases between the two ends. Germline loops: CDR1 GTSNPN, CDR2 SVGIG (reference sequence). This CDR3 is 14 amino acids long. The CDR3 sequence: CAWSWREGGYGYTF. CDR3 coding DNA: TGTGCCTGGAGTTGGAGGGAAGGCGGCTATGGCTACACCTTC. The full variable domain, its missing parts supplied by reference TRBV30 and TRBJ1-2, is SQTIHQWPATLVQPVGSPLSLECTVEGTSNPNLYWYRQAAGRGLQLLFYSVGIGQISSEVPQNLSASRPQDRQFILSSKKLLLSDSGFYLCAWSWREGGYGYTFGSGTRLTVV.

The chain combines TRBV5-1 with TRBJ2-3; D not certain. Trimming cost V 2 bases and J 1 base, with 5 bases left between them. Germline CDR1 and CDR2: SGHRS and YFSETQ. This CDR3 contains 13 residues. CDR3 in DNA: TGCGCCAGCAGCTTTTCTGGCACAGATACGCAGTATTTT. This sequence encodes CASSFSGTDTQYF.

The chain joins TRBV5-1 to TRBJ2-2; D ambiguous. The CDR3 consists of 16 residues. Trimming took 0 bases from V and 0 from J, leaving 9 bases between them. Germline V gives CDR1 SGHRS, CDR2 YFSETQ. In DNA, the CDR3 is TGCGCCAGCAGCTTGGGGGCTCGCACGAACACCGGGGAGCTGTTTTTT. Encoded protein: CASSLGARTNTGELFF.

This sequence joins TRBV12-5 and TRBJ2-1, with unresolved D. Germline V gene data show CDR1 as LGHNT and CDR2 as FRNRAP. Trimming took off 2 bases at V and 5 bases at J, with 4 bases between the two ends. This CDR3 spans 12 amino acids. The CDR3 reads CASGLKHNEQFF. DNA for the CDR3: TGTGCTAGTGGTTTGAAGCACAATGAGCAGTTCTTC.

The chain links TRBV6-5 to TRBJ1-3; 9 positions agree with TRBD1. The CDR3 runs 16 residues. Germline V lookup: CDR1 MNHEY, CDR2 SVGAGI. V gave up 4 bases and J gave up 0 bases; unmatched junction bases: 4. DNA for the CDR3: TGTGCCAGCAGTTGGACAGGGGCGCACTCTGGAAACACCATATATTTT. It translates to CASSWTGAHSGNTIYF.

This chain links TRBV5-1 with TRBJ1-2, with 11 bases fitting TRBD1. The germline CDR1 and CDR2 sequences are SGHRS and YFSETQ. V lost 4 bases and J lost 5; bases outside the gene matches: 4. The CDR3 totals 14 residues. Here the CDR3 reads CASSTGQGAYGYTF. CDR3 DNA: TGCGCCAGCAGCACCGGACAGGGGGCGTATGGCTACACCTTC.